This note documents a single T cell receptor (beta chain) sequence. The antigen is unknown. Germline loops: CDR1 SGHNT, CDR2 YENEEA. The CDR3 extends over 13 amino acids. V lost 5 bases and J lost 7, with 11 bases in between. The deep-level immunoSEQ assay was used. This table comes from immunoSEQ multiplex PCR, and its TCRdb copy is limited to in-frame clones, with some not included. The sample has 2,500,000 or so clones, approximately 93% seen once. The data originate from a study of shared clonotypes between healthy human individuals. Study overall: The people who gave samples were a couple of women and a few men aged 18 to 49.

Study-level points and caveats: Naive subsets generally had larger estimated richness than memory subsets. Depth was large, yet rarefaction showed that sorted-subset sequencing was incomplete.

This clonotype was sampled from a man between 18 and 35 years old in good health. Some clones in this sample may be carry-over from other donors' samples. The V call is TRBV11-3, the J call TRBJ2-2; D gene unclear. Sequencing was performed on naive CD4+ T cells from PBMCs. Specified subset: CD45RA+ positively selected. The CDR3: CASSQSGGGELFF. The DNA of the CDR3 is TGTGCCAGCAGCCAAAGTGGCGGCGGGGAGCTGTTTTTT.